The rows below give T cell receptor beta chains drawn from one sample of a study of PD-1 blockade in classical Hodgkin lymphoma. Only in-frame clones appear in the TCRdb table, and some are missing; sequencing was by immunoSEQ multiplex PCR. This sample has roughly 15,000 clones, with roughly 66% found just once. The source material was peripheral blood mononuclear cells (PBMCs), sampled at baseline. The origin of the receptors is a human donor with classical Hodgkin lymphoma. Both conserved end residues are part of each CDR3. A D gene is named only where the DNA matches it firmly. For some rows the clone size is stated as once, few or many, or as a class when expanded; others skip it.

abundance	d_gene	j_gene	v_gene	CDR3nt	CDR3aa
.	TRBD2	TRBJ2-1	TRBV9	TGTGCCAGCAGCGTTGAGCGGGAGGGAGATGAGCAGTTCTTC	CASSVEREGDEQFF
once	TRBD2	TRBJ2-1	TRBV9	TGTGCCAGCAGCGCTGGGACTAGGTGGGATGACAATGAGCAGTTCTTC	CASSAGTRWDDNEQFF
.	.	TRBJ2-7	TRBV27	TGTGCCAGCAGTTTATCGCACCCCGGCGAGCAGTACTTC	CASSLSHPGEQYF
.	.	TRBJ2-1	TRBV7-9	TGTGCCAGCAGCTTAGCGGGCAGGGCCTACAATGAGCAGTTCTTC	CASSLAGRAYNEQFF
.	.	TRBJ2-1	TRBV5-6	TGTGCCAGCAGCTTGGCAGGCGGATCCGGCTATTACAATGAGCAGTTCTTC	CASSLAGGSGYYNEQFF
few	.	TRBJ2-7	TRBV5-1	TGCGCCAGCAGCCCTGACAGTTACGAGCAGTACTTC	CASSPDSYEQYF
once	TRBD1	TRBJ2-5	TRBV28	TGTGCCAGCATCCTGGACAGGGTGTATGGAGAGACCCAGTACTTC	CASILDRVYGETQYF
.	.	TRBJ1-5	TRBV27	TGTGCCAGCAGTTTAGGATTCCTGCCCAATCAGCCCCAGCATTTT	CASSLGFLPNQPQHF
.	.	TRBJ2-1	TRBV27	TGTGCCAGCAGTTTATTTAGCGGCTCCTACAATGAGCAGTTCTTC	CASSLFSGSYNEQFF
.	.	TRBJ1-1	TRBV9	TGTGCCAGCAGCGTAGATTCGGAAAGAATGAACACTGAAGCTTTCTTT	CASSVDSERMNTEAFF
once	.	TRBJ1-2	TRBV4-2	TGTGCCAGCAGCCTTATACATCAGCACTATGGCTACACCTTC	CASSLIHQHYGYTF
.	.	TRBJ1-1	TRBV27	TGTGCCAGCAGTCGGAAAGGAGGGACCGAAGCTTTCTTT	CASSRKGGTEAFF
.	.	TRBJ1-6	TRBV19	TGTGCCAGTACCGCCGTGGACAGTGACTATAATTCACCCCTCCACTTT	CASTAVDSDYNSPLHF
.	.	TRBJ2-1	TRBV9	TGTGCCAGCACGAGAGCGGGTAGGTCCTACAATGAGCAGTTCTTC	CASTRAGRSYNEQFF
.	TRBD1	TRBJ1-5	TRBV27	TGTGCCAGCAGTAGACAGGGAGATCGCAATCAGCCCCAGCATTTT	CASSRQGDRNQPQHF
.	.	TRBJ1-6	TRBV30	TGTGCCTGGACGGGGCCTTATAATTCACCCCTCCACTTT	CAWTGPYNSPLHF
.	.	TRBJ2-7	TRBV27	TGTGCCAGCACACCCTTTGCTGGTAGCTACGAGCAGTACTTC	CASTPFAGSYEQYF
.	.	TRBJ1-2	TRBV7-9	TGTGCCAGCAGCTTAGTCGGTGGTGTTGGCTACACCTTC	CASSLVGGVGYTF